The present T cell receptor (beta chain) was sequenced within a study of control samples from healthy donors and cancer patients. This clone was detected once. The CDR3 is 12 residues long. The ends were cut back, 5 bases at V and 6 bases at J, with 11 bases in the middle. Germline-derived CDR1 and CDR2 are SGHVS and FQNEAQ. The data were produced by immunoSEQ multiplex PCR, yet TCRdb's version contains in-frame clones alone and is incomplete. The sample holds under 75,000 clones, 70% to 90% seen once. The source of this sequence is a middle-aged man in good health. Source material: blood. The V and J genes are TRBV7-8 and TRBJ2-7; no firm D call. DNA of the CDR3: TGTGCCAGCAGCATCTCACCGGGCGAGCAGTACTTC. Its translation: CASSISPGEQYF.